The 10 T cell receptor beta chains presented below share a single source sample, sequenced in a study of resident and recirculating memory T cells in vitiligo. Produced via immunoSEQ multiplex PCR; TCRdb's table is partial and in-frame only. The table shows roughly 80,000 clones, with about 91% occurring only once. The sequencing input was blood. The receptor set was obtained from a male donor with vitiligo.

The CDR3 here is CASGLSGLAYEQYF. CDR3 bases: TGTGCCAGCGGACTTAGCGGTTTGGCCTACGAGCAGTACTTC. The chain has TRBV9 and TRBJ2-7, with D tentatively TRBD2 (6 bases). From germline, CDR1 is SGDLS and CDR2 YYNGEE. Trimming took 7 bases from V and 2 from J, leaving 16 bases between them. This CDR3 has 14 residues.

The rearrangement uses TRBV6-4 and TRBJ2-1, with D perhaps TRBD2 (5 bases). Trimming stripped 0 bases from V and 7 bases from J, with 16 bases between. The CDR3 is made up of 16 amino acids. Germline CDR1 MRHNA, CDR2 SNTAGT. DNA of the CDR3: TGTGCCAGCAGTGACTCGATTGTTGTACCGGGGAATGAGCAGTTCTTC. Amino acids: CASSDSIVVPGNEQFF.

The V gene is TRBV27, the J gene TRBJ2-7; D remains unclear. CDR1 and CDR2 (germline): MNHEY, SMNVEV (reference sequence). This CDR3 has 13 residues. Deletions cut 3 bases from V and 0 bases from J, with 6 bases between. The CDR3 here is CASSFASSYEQYF. CDR3 in DNA: TGTGCCAGCAGTTTCGCGAGCTCCTACGAGCAGTACTTC.

This chain connects TRBV5-4 to TRBJ2-7, with TRBD1 matching 8 bases. V lost 4 bases to trimming and J lost 2 bases; unmatched junction nucleotides: 11. CDR1 is SGHNT and CDR2 is YYREEE in the germline V gene (reference sequence). CDR3 length: 16 amino acids. The CDR3 sequence: CASSQTGAARPYEQYF. CDR3 nucleotide sequence: TGTGCCAGCAGCCAGACAGGGGCCGCCCGACCCTACGAGCAGTACTTC.

The V call is TRBV6-1, the J call TRBJ1-4; no firm D call. Trimming removed 2 bases from V and 3 bases from J, with 13 bases in between. This CDR3 region has 16 residues. Germline V gene lookup returns CDR1 MNHNS and CDR2 SASEGT. CDR3: CASSERTGIANEKLFF. CDR3 sequence (DNA): TGTGCCAGCAGTGAAAGAACGGGGATAGCTAATGAAAAACTGTTTTTT.

The V gene is TRBV5-4, the J gene TRBJ2-5; D might be TRBD1 (6 bases). The CDR3 runs 14 residues. Germline V lookup: CDR1 SGHNT, CDR2 YYREEE (reference sequence). V lost 0 bases and J 2 bases, leaving 8 bases between the germline ends. The CDR3 nucleotides read TGTGCCAGCAGCTTGGGGGACAAACAAGAGACCCAGTACTTC. This sequence encodes CASSLGDKQETQYF.

This clone has only one observation. The V and J genes are TRBV6-1 and TRBJ2-2, with 7 bases matching TRBD1. The CDR3 has 15 residues. V dropped 7 bases and J dropped 4; count of bases not matched to a gene: 9. CDR1 is MNHNS and CDR2 is SASEGT in the germline V gene. The CDR3 region has the DNA TGTGCCAGCACTGACAGGGCAAAGGGCACCGGGGAGCTGTTTTTT. It specifies CASTDRAKGTGELFF.

This sequence joins TRBV4-1 and TRBJ2-7, with D possibly being TRBD2 (5 bases). Germline V CDR1 and CDR2: MGHRA, YSYEKL. Trimming shortened V by 0 bases and J by 3 bases, and 12 bases separated the two germline ends. The CDR3 covers 15 residues. The CDR3, as DNA: TGCGCCAGCAGCCAAGATTCTGGACTTGTCTACGAGCAGTACTTC. Translating gives CASSQDSGLVYEQYF.

The sample holds a few counts of this clone. The chain couples TRBV7-9 to TRBJ1-5, with a tentative D call TRBD1 (5 bases). The ends were cut back, 0 bases at V and 3 bases at J, with 12 bases in the middle. Germline lookup yields CDR1 SEHNR and CDR2 FQNEAQ (reference sequence). This CDR3 comprises 16 residues. CDR3 nucleotides: TGTGCCAGCAGCTTAGCGGGGGGACGGACCAATCAGCCCCAGCATTTT. Translation: CASSLAGGRTNQPQHF. The whole variable domain, filled in from reference TRBV7-9 and TRBJ1-5, reads DTGVSQNPRHKITKRGQNVTFRCDPISEHNRLYWYRQTLGQGPEFLTYFQNEAQLEKSRLLSDRFSAERPKGSFSTLEIQRTEQGDSAMYLCASSLAGGRTNQPQHFGDGTRLSIL.

This clone was picked up one time. The V call is TRBV5-6, the J call TRBJ1-4; D not resolved. Germline V gene sequence: CDR1 SGHDT, CDR2 YYEEEE. With 0 bases removed from V and 8 bases from J, the gap between germline ends came to 8 bases. This CDR3 has 13 amino acids. The CDR3 loop is CASSLVAGEKLFF. In DNA form, the CDR3 reads TGTGCCAGCAGCTTGGTGGCGGGGGAAAAACTGTTTTTT.